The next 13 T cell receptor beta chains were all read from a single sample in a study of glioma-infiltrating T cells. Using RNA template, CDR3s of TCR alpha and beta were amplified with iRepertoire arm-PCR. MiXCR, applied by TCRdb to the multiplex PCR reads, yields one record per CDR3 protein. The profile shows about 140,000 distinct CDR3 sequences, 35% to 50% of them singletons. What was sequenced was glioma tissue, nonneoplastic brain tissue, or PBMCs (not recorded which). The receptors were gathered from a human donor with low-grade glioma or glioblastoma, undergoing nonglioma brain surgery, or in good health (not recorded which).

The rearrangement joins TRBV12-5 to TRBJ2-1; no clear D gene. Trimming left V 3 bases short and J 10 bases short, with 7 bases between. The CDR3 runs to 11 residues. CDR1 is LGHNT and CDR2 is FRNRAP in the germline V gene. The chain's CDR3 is CASGLFDEQFF. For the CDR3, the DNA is TGTGCTAGTGGTTTATTCGACGAGCAGTTCTTC.

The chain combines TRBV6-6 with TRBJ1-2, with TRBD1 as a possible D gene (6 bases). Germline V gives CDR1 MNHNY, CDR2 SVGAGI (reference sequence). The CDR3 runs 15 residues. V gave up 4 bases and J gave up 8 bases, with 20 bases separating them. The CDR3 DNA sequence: TGTGCCAGCAGTTGGGACACCTCGAATCGGCTCGGCTACACCTTC. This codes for CASSWDTSNRLGYTF.

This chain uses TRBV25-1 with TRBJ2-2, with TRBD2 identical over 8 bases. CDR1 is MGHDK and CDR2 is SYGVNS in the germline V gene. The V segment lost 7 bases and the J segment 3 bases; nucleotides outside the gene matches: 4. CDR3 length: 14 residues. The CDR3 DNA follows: TGTGCCAGCACCGCGGGGGGTTACACCGGGGAGCTGTTTTTT. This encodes CASTAGGYTGELFF.

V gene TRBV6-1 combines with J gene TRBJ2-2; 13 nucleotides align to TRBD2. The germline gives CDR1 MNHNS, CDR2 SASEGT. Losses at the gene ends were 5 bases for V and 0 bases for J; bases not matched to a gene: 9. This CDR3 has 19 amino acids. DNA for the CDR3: TGTGCCAGCAGTTTGCGACTAGCGGGAGGTCCGACGAACACCGGGGAGCTGTTTTTT. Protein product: CASSLRLAGGPTNTGELFF.

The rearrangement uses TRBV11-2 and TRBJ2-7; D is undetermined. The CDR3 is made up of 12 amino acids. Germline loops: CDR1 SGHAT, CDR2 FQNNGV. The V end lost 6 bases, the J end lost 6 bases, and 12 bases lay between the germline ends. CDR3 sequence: CASRPDGSEQYF. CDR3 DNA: TGTGCCAGCAGGCCAGACGGTTCCGAGCAGTACTTC.

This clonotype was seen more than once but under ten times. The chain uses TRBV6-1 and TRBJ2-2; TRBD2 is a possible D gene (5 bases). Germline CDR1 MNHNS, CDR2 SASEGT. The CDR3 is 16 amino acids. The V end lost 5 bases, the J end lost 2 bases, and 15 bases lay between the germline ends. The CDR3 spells CASSRTLLGNTGELFF. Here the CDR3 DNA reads TGTGCCAGCAGTAGGACTCTACTGGGAAACACCGGGGAGCTGTTTTTT.

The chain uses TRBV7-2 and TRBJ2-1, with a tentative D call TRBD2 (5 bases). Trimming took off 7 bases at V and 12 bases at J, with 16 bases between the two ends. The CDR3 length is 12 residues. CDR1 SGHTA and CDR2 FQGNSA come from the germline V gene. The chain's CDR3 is CASILREGWQFF. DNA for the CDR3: TGTGCCAGCATCTTGAGAGAGGGCTGGCAGTTCTTC.

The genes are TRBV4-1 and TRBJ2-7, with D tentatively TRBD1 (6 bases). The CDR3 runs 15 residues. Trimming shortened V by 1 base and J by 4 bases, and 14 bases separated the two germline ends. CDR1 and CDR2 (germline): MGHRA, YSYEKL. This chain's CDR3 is CASSQVSQGLYEQYF. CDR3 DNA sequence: TGCGCCAGCAGCCAAGTTTCACAGGGTTTGTACGAGCAGTACTTC.

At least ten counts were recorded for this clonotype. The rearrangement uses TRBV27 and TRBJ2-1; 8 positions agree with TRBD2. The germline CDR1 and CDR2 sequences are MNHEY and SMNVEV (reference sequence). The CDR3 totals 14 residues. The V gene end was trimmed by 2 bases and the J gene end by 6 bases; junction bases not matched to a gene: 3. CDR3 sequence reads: CASSLAGGSNEQFF. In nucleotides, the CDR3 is TGTGCCAGCAGTTTAGCGGGGGGCAGCAATGAGCAGTTCTTC.

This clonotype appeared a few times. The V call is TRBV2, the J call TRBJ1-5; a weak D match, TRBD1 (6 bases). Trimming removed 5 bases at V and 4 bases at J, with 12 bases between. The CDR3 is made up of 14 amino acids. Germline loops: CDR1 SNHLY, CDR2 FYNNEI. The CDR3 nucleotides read TGTGCCAGCAGTCAACAGGGTCTTAATCAGCCCCAGCATTTT. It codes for CASSQQGLNQPQHF.

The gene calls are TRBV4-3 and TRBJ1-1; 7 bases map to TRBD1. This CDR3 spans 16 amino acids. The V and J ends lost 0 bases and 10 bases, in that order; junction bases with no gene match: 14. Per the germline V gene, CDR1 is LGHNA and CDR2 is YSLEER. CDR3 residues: CASSQDLFMTGTAAFF. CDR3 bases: TGCGCCAGCAGCCAAGATTTGTTTATGACAGGGACAGCAGCTTTCTTT.

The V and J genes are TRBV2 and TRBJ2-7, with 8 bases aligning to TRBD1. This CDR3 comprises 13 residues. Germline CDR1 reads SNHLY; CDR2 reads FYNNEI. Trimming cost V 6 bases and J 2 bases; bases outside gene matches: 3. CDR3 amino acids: CASSLDRAYEQYF. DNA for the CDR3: TGTGCCAGCAGCTTGGACAGGGCCTACGAGCAGTACTTC.

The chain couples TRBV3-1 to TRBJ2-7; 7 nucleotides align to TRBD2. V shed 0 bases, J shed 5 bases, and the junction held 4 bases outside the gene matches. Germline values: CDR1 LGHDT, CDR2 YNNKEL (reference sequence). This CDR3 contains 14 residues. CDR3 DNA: TGTGCCAGCAGCCAAGAGGGAGGGCAGAACGAGCAGTACTTC. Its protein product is CASSQEGGQNEQYF.